This T cell receptor beta chain came from a study of CXCR4 blockade with PD-1 therapy in pancreatic cancer. The germline CDR1 and CDR2 sequences are GTSNPN and SVGIG (reference sequence). Trimming shortened V by 0 bases and J by 11 bases, and 13 bases separated the two germline ends. The CDR3 has 12 amino acids. Clones were read by immunoSEQ multiplex PCR, and TCRdb kept only the in-frame ones, dropping some. The profile covers 1,500 or so clones, with under 50% appearing a single time and roughly 16% taken by the ten largest. Specimen: tumor tissue. This clonotype was sampled from a human donor with pancreatic ductal adenocarcinoma. The genes are TRBV30 and TRBJ1-1; D is ambiguous. The CDR3 DNA reads as TGTGCCTGGAGTGTAGAGGCCTCCGGGGCTTTCTTT. The encoded protein is CAWSVEASGAFF.